The TCR beta chain described here comes from a study of blood T cell repertoires in COVID-19. Study-level information: From T cells, B-cell-depleted T cells, or PBMCs came the material, which was cDNA or gDNA.

CDR3 length equals 15 residues. Trimming removed 5 bases from V and 1 base from J; junction bases left unmatched: 5. Germline CDR1 is KGHSH and CDR2 is LQKENI. Original methodology: Researchers report that nucleated cell counts were estimated from reference gene primer amplification. Some clones are missing from TCRdb's copy, which holds only in-frame ones; the method was immunoSEQ multiplex PCR. Clonal size and the V and J genes are those of that table, whereas D and trimming came from the DNA. The table records over 150,000 clones, more than 75% of them present only once. Sequences were obtained from peripheral blood. The chain couples TRBV18 to TRBJ1-1; 9 bases map to TRBD1. This clonotype was obtained from a man aged 35-49 years with acute or convalescent COVID-19. The CDR3 loop reads CASSIQGAENTEAFF. Here the CDR3 DNA reads TGTGCCAGCTCAATACAGGGGGCTGAGAACACTGAAGCTTTCTTT.